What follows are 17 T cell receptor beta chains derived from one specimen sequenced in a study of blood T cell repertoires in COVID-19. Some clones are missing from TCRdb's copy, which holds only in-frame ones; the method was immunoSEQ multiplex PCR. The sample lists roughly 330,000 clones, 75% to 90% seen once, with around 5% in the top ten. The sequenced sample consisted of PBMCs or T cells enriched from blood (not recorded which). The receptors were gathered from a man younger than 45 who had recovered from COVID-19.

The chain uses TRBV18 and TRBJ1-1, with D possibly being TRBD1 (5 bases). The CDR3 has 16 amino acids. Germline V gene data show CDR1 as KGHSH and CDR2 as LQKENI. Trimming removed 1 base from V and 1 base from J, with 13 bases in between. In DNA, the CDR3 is TGTGCCAGCTCACCACAGGTTCCCAGGGCGAACACTGAAGCTTTCTTT. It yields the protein CASSPQVPRANTEAFF.

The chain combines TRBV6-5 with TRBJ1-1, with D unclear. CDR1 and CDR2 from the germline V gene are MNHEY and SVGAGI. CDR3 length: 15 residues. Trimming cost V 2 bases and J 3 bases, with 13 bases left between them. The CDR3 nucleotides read TGTGCCAGCAGTTACAGCCCCCGATCGGACACTGAAGCTTTCTTT. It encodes CASSYSPRSDTEAFF.

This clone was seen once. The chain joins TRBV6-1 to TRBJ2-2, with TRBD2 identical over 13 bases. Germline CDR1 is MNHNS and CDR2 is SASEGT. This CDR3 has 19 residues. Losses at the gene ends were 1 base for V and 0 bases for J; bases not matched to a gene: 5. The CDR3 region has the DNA TGTGCCAGCAGTGAAGACCGACTAGCGGGGGGTCCGAACACCGGGGAGCTGTTTTTT. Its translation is CASSEDRLAGGPNTGELFF.

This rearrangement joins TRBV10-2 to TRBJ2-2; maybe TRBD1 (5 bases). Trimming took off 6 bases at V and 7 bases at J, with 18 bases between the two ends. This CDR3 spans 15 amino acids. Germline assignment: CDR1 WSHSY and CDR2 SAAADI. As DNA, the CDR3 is TGCGCCAGCAGCTTAGGTCCAGGGATGGACGGGGAGCTGTTTTTT. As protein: CASSLGPGMDGELFF.

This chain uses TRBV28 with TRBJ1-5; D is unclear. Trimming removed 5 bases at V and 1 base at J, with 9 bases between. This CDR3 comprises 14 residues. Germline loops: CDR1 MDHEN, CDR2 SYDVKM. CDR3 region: CASSTVRSNQPQHF. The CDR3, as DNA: TGTGCCAGCAGTACCGTGAGGAGCAATCAGCCCCAGCATTTT.

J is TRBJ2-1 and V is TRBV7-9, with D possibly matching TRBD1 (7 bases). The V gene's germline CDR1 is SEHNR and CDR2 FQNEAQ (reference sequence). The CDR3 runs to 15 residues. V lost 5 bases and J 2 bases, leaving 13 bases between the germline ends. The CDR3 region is CASSRGTDPYNEQFF. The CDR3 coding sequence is TGTGCCAGCAGCCGGGGGACAGATCCCTACAATGAGCAGTTCTTC.

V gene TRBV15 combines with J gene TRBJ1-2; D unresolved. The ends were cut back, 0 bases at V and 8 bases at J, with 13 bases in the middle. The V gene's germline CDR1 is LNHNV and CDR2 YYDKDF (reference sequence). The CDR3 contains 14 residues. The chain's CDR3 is CATSRDRVPGGYTF. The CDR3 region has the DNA TGTGCCACCAGCAGAGATCGGGTTCCCGGAGGCTACACCTTC.

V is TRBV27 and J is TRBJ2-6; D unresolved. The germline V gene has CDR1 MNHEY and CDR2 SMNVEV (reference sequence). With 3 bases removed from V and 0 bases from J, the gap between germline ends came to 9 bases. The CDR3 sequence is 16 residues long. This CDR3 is CASSFGGTSGANVLTF. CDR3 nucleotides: TGTGCCAGCAGTTTTGGCGGCACCTCTGGGGCCAACGTCCTGACTTTC.

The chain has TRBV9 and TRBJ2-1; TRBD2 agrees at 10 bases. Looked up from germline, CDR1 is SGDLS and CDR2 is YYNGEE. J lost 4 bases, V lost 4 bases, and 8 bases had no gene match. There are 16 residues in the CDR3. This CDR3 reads CASSPQIAGGYNEQFF. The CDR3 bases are TGTGCCAGCAGCCCACAAATAGCGGGGGGTTACAATGAGCAGTTCTTC.

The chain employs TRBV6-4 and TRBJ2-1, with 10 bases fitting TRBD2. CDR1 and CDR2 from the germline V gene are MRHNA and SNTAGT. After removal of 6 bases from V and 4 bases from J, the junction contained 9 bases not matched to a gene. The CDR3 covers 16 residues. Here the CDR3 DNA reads TGTGCCAGCAGCGCCTCTAGCGGGGGCCCATACAATGAGCAGTTCTTC. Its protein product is CASSASSGGPYNEQFF.

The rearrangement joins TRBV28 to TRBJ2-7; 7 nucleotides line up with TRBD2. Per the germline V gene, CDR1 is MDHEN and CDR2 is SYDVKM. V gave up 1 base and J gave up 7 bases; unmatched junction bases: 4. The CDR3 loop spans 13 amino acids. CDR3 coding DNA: TGTGCCAGCAGTTTATTCGGGAGGTGGGAGCAGTACTTC. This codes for CASSLFGRWEQYF.

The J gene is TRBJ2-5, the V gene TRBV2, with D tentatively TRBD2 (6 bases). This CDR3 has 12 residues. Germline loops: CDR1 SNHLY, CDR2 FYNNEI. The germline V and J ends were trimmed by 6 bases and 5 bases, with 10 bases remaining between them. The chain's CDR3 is CASRWGVETQYF. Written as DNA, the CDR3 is TGTGCCAGCAGGTGGGGGGTGGAGACCCAGTACTTC.

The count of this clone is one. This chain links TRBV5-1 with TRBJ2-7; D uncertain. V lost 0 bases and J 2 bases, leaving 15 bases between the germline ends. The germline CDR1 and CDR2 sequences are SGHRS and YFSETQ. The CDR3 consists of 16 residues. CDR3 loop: CASSLDSPSITYEQYF. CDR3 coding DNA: TGCGCCAGCAGCTTGGACAGTCCTTCTATCACCTACGAGCAGTACTTC.

The CDR3 sequence is CASSQGWPAGVEETQYF. In DNA, the CDR3 is TGTGCCAGCAGCCAAGGGTGGCCAGCGGGGGTAGAAGAGACCCAGTACTTC. This sequence joins TRBV3-1 (or the pseudogene TRBV3-2) and TRBJ2-5; 8 bases fit TRBD2. V dropped 1 base and J dropped 3; count of bases not matched to a gene: 10. This CDR3 is built from 17 residues. Germline CDR1 and CDR2: LGHDT and YNNKEL (reference sequence).

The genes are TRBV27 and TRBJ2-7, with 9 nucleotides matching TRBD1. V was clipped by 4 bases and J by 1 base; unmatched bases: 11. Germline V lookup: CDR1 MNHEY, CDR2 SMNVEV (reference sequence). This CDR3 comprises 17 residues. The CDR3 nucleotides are TGTGCCAGCAGTTCTTCTTCTGGGACAGGGCGTTCCTACGAGCAGTACTTC. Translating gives CASSSSSGTGRSYEQYF.

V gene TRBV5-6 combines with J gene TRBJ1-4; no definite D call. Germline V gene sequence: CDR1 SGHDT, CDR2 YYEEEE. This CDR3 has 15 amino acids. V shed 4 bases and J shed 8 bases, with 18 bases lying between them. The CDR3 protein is CASSLYREGGEKLFF. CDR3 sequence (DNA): TGTGCCAGCAGCCTTTACCGGGAGGGTGGAGAAAAACTGTTTTTT.

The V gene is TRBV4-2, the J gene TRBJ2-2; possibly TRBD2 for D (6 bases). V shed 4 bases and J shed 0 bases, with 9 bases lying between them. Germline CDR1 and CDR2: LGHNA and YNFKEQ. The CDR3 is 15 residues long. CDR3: CASSPGGANTGELFF. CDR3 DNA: TGTGCCAGCAGCCCCGGAGGGGCGAACACCGGGGAGCTGTTTTTT.